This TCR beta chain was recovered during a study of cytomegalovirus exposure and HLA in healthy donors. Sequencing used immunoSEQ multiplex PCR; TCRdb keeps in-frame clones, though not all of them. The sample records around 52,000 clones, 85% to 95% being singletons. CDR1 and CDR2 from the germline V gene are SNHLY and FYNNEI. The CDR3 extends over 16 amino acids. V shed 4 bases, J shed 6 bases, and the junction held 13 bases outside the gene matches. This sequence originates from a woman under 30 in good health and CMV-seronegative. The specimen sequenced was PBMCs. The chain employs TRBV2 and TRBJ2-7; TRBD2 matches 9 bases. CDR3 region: CASSVPDAGGHREQYF. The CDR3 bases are TGTGCCAGCAGTGTCCCAGACGCGGGGGGGCATCGCGAGCAGTACTTC.